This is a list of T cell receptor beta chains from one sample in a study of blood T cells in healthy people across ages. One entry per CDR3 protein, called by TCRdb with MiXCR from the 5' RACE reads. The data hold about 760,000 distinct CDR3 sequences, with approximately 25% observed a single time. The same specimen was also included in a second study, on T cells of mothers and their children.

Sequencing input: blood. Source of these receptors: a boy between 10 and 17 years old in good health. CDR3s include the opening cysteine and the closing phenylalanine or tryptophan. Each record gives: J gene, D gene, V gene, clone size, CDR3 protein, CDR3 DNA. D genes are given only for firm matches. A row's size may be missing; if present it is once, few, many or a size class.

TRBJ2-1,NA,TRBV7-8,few,CASSSTPVYNEQFF,TGTGCCAGCAGCTCTACCCCCGTCTACAATGAGCAGTTCTTC
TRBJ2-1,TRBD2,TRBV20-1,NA,CSAAGTSDHNEQFF,TGCAGTGCCGCCGGGACTAGCGACCACAATGAGCAGTTCTTC
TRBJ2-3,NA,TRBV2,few,CASSEAGGSTDTQYF,TGTGCCAGCAGTGAAGCGGGCGGTTCCACAGATACGCAGTATTTT
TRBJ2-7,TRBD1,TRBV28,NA,CVSRRGQGEYEQYF,TGTGTCAGCAGACGAGGACAGGGGGAATACGAGCAGTACTTC
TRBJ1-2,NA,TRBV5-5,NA,CASSLALAPDYGYTF,TGTGCCAGCAGCTTGGCGCTGGCCCCCGACTATGGCTACACCTTC
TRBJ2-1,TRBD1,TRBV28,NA,CASSYRDRANEQFF,TGTGCCAGCAGTTACCGGGACAGGGCTAATGAGCAGTTCTTC
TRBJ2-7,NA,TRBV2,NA,CASSEVVEQSYEQYF,TGTGCCAGCAGTGAAGTGGTAGAACAAAGCTACGAGCAGTACTTC
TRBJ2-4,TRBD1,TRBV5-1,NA,CASSFGTGKNIQYF,TGCGCCAGCAGCTTCGGGACAGGGAAAAACATTCAGTACTTC
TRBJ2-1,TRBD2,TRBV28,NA,CASSLPLAGGPRDEQFF,TGTGCCAGCAGTTTACCTTTAGCGGGAGGGCCGAGGGATGAGCAGTTCTTC
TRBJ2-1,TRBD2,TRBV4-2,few,CASSQDRSGGPGNEQFF,TGTGCCAGCAGCCAAGATCGATCGGGGGGGCCGGGCAATGAGCAGTTCTTC
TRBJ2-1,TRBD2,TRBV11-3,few,CASSSTAGLYNEQFF,TGTGCCAGCAGCTCAACAGCGGGGCTCTACAATGAGCAGTTCTTC
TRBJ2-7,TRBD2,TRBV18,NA,CASSPSMGVLAGDEQYF,TGTGCCAGCTCACCGTCAATGGGGGTACTAGCGGGAGACGAGCAGTACTTC
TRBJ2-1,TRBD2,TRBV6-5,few,CASSTSGGNEQFF,TGTGCCAGCTCGACTAGCGGGGGCAATGAGCAGTTCTTC
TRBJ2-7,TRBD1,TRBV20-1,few,CSADRTGVTFF,TGCAGTGCGGACAGGACAGGGGTGACGTTCTTC
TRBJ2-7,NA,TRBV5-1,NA,CASRPYSSYEQRF,TGCGCCAGCAGACCGTACAGCTCCTACGAGCAGCGCTTC
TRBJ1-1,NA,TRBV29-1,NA,CSVRAAEAFF,TGCAGCGTGAGGGCAGCTGAAGCTTTCTTT